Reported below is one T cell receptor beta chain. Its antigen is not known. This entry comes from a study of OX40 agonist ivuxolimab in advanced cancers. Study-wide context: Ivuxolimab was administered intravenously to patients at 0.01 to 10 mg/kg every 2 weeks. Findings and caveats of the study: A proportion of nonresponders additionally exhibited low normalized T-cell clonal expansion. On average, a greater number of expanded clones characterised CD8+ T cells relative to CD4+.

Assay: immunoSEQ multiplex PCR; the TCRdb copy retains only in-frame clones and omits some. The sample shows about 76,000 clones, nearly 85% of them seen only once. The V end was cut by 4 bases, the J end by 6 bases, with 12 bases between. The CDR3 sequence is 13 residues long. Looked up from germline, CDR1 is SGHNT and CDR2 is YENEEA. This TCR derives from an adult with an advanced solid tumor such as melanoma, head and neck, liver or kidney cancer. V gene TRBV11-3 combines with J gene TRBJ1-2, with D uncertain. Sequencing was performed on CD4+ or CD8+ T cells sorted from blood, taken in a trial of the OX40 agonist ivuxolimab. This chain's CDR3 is CASSSSDSHGYTF. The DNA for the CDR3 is TGTGCCAGCAGCTCATCGGATAGTCATGGCTACACCTTC.